One and the same sample provided the 2 T cell receptor beta chains below, sequenced in a study of blood T cell repertoires in COVID-19. This table comes from immunoSEQ multiplex PCR, and its TCRdb copy is limited to in-frame clones, with some not included. The sample includes about 350,000 clones, around 87% of them seen just once. The sample was PBMCs or T cells enriched from blood (not recorded which). Source of these receptors: a woman aged 30 to 39 who had recovered from COVID-19.

CDR3 DNA sequence: TGTGCCAGCAGTTACCTGGCAGGGGGAGATACGCAGTATTTT. Amino acid sequence: CASSYLAGGDTQYF. V gene TRBV6-5 combines with J gene TRBJ2-3, with 7 bases that match TRBD1. The CDR3 spans 14 residues. CDR1 and CDR2 from the germline V gene are MNHEY and SVGAGI. Unmatched junction bases numbered 4, after V lost 2 bases and J lost 5 bases.

The chain joins TRBV4-3 to TRBJ1-2, with 11 bases identical to TRBD1. Per the germline V gene, CDR1 is LGHNA and CDR2 is YSLEER. CDR3 size: 15 residues. Trimming removed 1 base from V and 2 bases from J; junction bases left unmatched: 0. The DNA for the CDR3 is TGCGCCAGCAGCCAAGGGGACAGGGGGAACTATGGCTACACCTTC. As protein: CASSQGDRGNYGYTF.